The 20 T cell receptor beta chains in this list originate from one sample, sequenced in a study of beta chain features in type 1 diabetes (dated by TCRdb to the late 2010s). The protocol used for the library was the immunoSEQ multiplex PCR assay. All of the isolated RNA was reverse transcribed with the High Capacity cDNA Reverse Transcription Kit, so expressed TCRB transcripts were sequenced. In TCRdb, the immuneACCESS table is reduced to in-frame sequences with V and J assigned. These tables do not hold every clone; where another copy was compared, an unresolved V gene accounts for under half, and the others remain unexplained. This sample gives about 620,000 clones in total; around a sixth of them show up just once. The ten largest clones take up about 0.087% of the sample. Sequencing used naive CD4+ T cells from blood. Per the publication, the cell subset or site label means: true naive CD4+ T cells. Receptors were obtained from a man in his late teens or twenties in good health.

The CDR3 loop reads CASSQQRNRGGGGYTF. CDR3 DNA: TGCGCCAGCAGCCAACAGCGGAACAGGGGAGGCGGTGGCTACACCTTC. This chain links TRBV5-1 with TRBJ1-2; TRBD1 aligns across 7 bases. Germline V CDR1 and CDR2: SGHRS, YFSETQ. V was pared by 4 bases and J by 7 bases, with 16 bases of the junction left unmatched. The CDR3 runs 16 residues.

This clone turned up a few times. DNA of the CDR3: TGTGCCAGTAGTATACCAGGTATGAACTATGGCTACACCTTC. Its translation: CASSIPGMNYGYTF. The V call is TRBV19, the J call TRBJ1-2, with D uncertain. V was clipped by 2 bases and J by 2 bases, with 9 bases between them. Germline CDR1 and CDR2: LNHDA and SQIVND (reference sequence). The CDR3 contains 14 residues.

This clone was observed a few times. The V gene is TRBV4-2, the J gene TRBJ1-5, with TRBD1 as a possible D gene (5 bases). The CDR3 spans 16 residues. Trimming left V 0 bases short and J 6 bases short, with 15 bases between. Per the germline V gene, CDR1 is LGHNA and CDR2 is YNFKEQ. DNA for the CDR3: TGTGCCAGCAGCCAAGATCCTTGGGGGGTTAGTCAGCCCCAGCATTTT. Its protein product is CASSQDPWGVSQPQHF.

This clone appeared a few times. The chain employs TRBV7-2 and TRBJ2-7, with D tentatively TRBD2 (5 bases). The V gene lost 1 base and the J gene lost 5 bases, with 15 bases spanning the gap. Germline V gives CDR1 SGHTA, CDR2 FQGNSA. This CDR3 spans 15 amino acids. The CDR3 DNA reads as TGTGCCAGCAGCTTAGAATGGACTGTCGTCAACGAGCAGTACTTC. Protein sequence: CASSLEWTVVNEQYF.

In this sample, this clone turned up a few times. The rearrangement joins TRBV7-8 to TRBJ2-3; the match to TRBD2 covers 7 bases. The CDR3 length is 17 residues. Trimming removed 0 bases from V and 6 bases from J; junction bases left unmatched: 12. Germline V lookup: CDR1 SGHVS, CDR2 FQNEAQ. The CDR3 nucleotides read TGTGCCAGCAGCTTAGCGGGGAGGGGAAGCGGGGCTGATACGCAGTATTTT. This sequence encodes CASSLAGRGSGADTQYF.

This clone has a handful of counts. At the DNA level, this CDR3 is encoded by other sequences in the same sample as well. The rearrangement uses TRBV7-9 and TRBJ2-7, with a weak D call TRBD1 (6 bases). Per the germline V gene, CDR1 is SEHNR and CDR2 is FQNEAQ (reference sequence). Trimming pared 1 base from V and 3 bases from J, leaving 13 bases between. The CDR3 totals 15 residues. CDR3 sequence: CASSLVGQGFYEQYF. In DNA form, the CDR3 reads TGTGCCAGCAGCTTAGTAGGTCAGGGGTTCTACGAGCAGTACTTC. Full variable domain (remainder filled in from reference TRBV7-9 and TRBJ2-7): DTGVSQNPRHKITKRGQNVTFRCDPISEHNRLYWYRQTLGQGPEFLTYFQNEAQLEKSRLLSDRFSAERPKGSFSTLEIQRTEQGDSAMYLCASSLVGQGFYEQYFGPGTRLTVT.

There are a few counts of this clone. The V and J genes are TRBV7-2 and TRBJ1-2, with a tentative D call TRBD1 (5 bases). The CDR3 is 13 residues long. Trimming removed 5 bases at V and 2 bases at J, with 9 bases between. The germline gives CDR1 SGHTA, CDR2 FQGNSA. The CDR3 DNA follows: TGTGCCAGCAGCCTACAGGAGAACTATGGCTACACCTTC. Translating it yields CASSLQENYGYTF. Full variable domain (outside the CDR3, taken from reference TRBV7-2 and TRBJ1-2): GAGVSQSPSNKVTEKGKDVELRCDPISGHTALYWYRQSLGQGLEFLIYFQGNSAPDKSGLPSDRFSAERTGGSVSTLTIQRTQQEDSAVYLCASSLQENYGYTFGSGTRLTVV.

This clone has just a few counts. CDR3 coding DNA: TGTGCCAGCAGCGTAGCTAGCAGGGCCTTGAGAGCGGGAGAGCAGTTCTTC. Translating gives CASSVASRALRAGEQFF. The chain recombines TRBV9 with TRBJ2-1, with 7 bases that match TRBD2. The germline CDR1 and CDR2 sequences are SGDLS and YYNGEE. The CDR3 has 17 residues. The trim removed 0 bases at V and 10 bases at J, leaving 16 bases unmatched.

This clone was detected a few times. The V and J genes are TRBV15 and TRBJ2-4, with TRBD1 identical over 8 bases. The junction had 7 bases not matched to a gene; V was cut back by 3 bases and J by 3 bases. Germline CDR1 LNHNV, CDR2 YYDKDF (reference sequence). The CDR3 sequence is 16 residues long. CDR3 protein: CATSRPHDRGKNIQYF. In DNA form, the CDR3 reads TGTGCCACCAGCAGGCCCCATGACAGGGGCAAAAACATTCAGTACTTC.

This clone appeared a few times. The rearrangement uses TRBV2 and TRBJ2-1; 8 bases agree with TRBD1. Germline CDR1 SNHLY, CDR2 FYNNEI. V shed 6 bases and J 9 bases; nucleotides not matched to a gene: 10. CDR3 size: 14 residues. CDR3 in amino acids: CASRPGQGFSEQFF. The CDR3 DNA is TGTGCCAGCAGGCCCGGACAGGGTTTTAGTGAGCAGTTCTTC.

This clone has more than one count but fewer than ten. The chain links TRBV19 to TRBJ1-2, with unresolved D. The CDR3 consists of 12 residues. Trimming left V 3 bases short and J 5 bases short, with 7 bases between. The germline gives CDR1 LNHDA, CDR2 SQIVND (reference sequence). CDR3 in amino acids: CASSIQMYGYTF. The CDR3 DNA reads TGTGCCAGTAGTATCCAGATGTATGGCTACACCTTC.

This clone was counted between two and nine times. The chain employs TRBV9 and TRBJ2-7; D remains ambiguous. The CDR3 sequence is 16 residues long. Germline CDR1 SGDLS, CDR2 YYNGEE. Trimming left V 0 bases short and J 6 bases short, with 19 bases between. The CDR3: CASSVGLNGPLGEQYF. The CDR3 DNA sequence: TGTGCCAGCAGCGTAGGCTTGAACGGACCCCTCGGCGAGCAGTACTTC.

This chain uses TRBV28 with TRBJ1-2; 12 nucleotides align to TRBD1. Per the germline V gene, CDR1 is MDHEN and CDR2 is SYDVKM. There are 19 residues in the CDR3. The junction had 19 bases not matched to a gene; V was cut back by 5 bases and J by 6 bases. The CDR3 here is CASSQPGTGGFFGRNGYTF. Here the CDR3 DNA reads TGTGCCAGCAGTCAACCCGGGACAGGGGGCTTTTTCGGACGAAATGGCTACACCTTC.

This chain links TRBV5-6 with TRBJ2-3; D uncertain. The V gene lost 2 bases and the J gene lost 0 bases, with 7 bases spanning the gap. Per the germline V gene, CDR1 is SGHDT and CDR2 is YYEEEE. The CDR3 covers 14 residues. As DNA, the CDR3 is TGTGCCAGCAGCTTTGTTCAGAGCACAGATACGCAGTATTTT. It specifies CASSFVQSTDTQYF. Drawing the rest from reference TRBV5-6 and TRBJ2-3, the complete variable domain is DAGVTQSPTHLIKTRGQQVTLRCSPKSGHDTVSWYQQALGQGPQFIFQYYEEEERQRGNFPDRFSGHQFPNYSSELNVNALLLGDSALYLCASSFVQSTDTQYFGPGTRLTVL.

This rearrangement joins TRBV18 to TRBJ2-6; D is unclear. The CDR3 has 17 amino acids. The V end lost 4 bases, the J end lost 1 base, and 14 bases lay between the germline ends. From germline, CDR1 is KGHSH and CDR2 LQKENI. CDR3 in DNA: TGTGCCAGCTCACGGCCGGGCAGCCGATCTGGGGCCAACGTCCTGACTTTC. This sequence encodes CASSRPGSRSGANVLTF.

The chain joins TRBV5-4 to TRBJ2-1, with D uncertain. Trimming stripped 0 bases from V and 9 bases from J, with 19 bases between. The germline V gene encodes CDR1 SGHNT and CDR2 YYREEE (reference sequence). This CDR3 is 16 amino acids long. The CDR3 reads CASSLGPELSGGEQFF. CDR3 bases: TGTGCCAGCAGCTTGGGGCCGGAGCTTTCCGGTGGTGAGCAGTTCTTC.

This chain joins TRBV7-3 and TRBJ2-2; D is possibly TRBD2 (5 bases). The CDR3 sequence is 16 residues long. Trimming removed 2 bases from V and 1 base from J, with 11 bases in between. Germline V CDR1 and CDR2: SGHTA, FQGTGA. CDR3 sequence reads: CASSLAGLQNTGELFF. CDR3 nucleotides: TGTGCCAGCAGCTTAGCCGGACTGCAGAACACCGGGGAGCTGTTTTTT.

The chain links TRBV29-1 to TRBJ2-1, with 9 bases lining up with TRBD1. This CDR3 spans 14 amino acids. Germline CDR1 SQVTM, CDR2 ANQGSEA. The V and J ends lost 7 bases and 0 bases, in that order; junction bases with no gene match: 4. The CDR3 bases are TGCAGCGCCAGACAGGGGGGCTCCTACAATGAGCAGTTCTTC. Protein sequence: CSARQGGSYNEQFF.

This clone was detected only a few times. The chain links TRBV15 to TRBJ2-1; D remains ambiguous. The germline V gene encodes CDR1 LNHNV and CDR2 YYDKDF (reference sequence). The CDR3 is 14 amino acids. The germline V and J ends were trimmed by 1 base and 11 bases, with 15 bases remaining between them. Here the CDR3 reads CATSRVPEYPKQFF. The CDR3 bases are TGTGCCACCAGCAGAGTCCCGGAGTACCCCAAGCAGTTCTTC.

This chain joins TRBV20-1 and TRBJ1-4, with no clear D. This CDR3 has 10 residues. Looked up from germline, CDR1 is DFQATT and CDR2 is SNEGSKA (reference sequence). Trimming took 7 bases from V and 6 from J, leaving 6 bases between them. The CDR3 sequence: CSVTDEKLFF. CDR3 in DNA: TGCAGTGTTACGGATGAAAAACTGTTTTTT.